The subject of this entry is one T cell receptor beta chain. Its antigen is not known. The data were obtained in a study of identical twins. TCRdb analysed the 5' RACE reads with MiXCR anew, one entry per CDR3 protein. The data show about 470,000 distinct CDR3 sequences, around 24% seen once. The CDR3 extends over 14 amino acids. V was cut by 9 bases and J by 3 bases, with 17 bases left in between. Overall study results and limits: With beta out-of-frame sequences, excess sharing by twins was weaker.

This sample was also put to use in a study of T cells expressing NK-cell markers. This second report adds: Repertoire data for TCR beta were derived from sorted T cells (CD3+CD56+NKG2C+, CD3+CD56+NKG2C- and CD3+CD56-NKG2C+).

The chain combines TRBV12-3 or TRBV12-4 with TRBJ1-1; no clear D. The TCR sequence derives from a woman aged 18 to 35 in good health. Sequencing was performed on CD4+ T cells sorted from blood. The CDR3 sequence: CASTRFGRDTEAFF. In DNA, the CDR3 is TGTGCCAGTACGCGGTTCGGTCGGGACACTGAAGCTTTCTTT.